The entry below gives a single TCR beta chain sequence along with its context. J lost 5 bases, V lost 2 bases, and 3 bases had no gene match. Germline assignment: CDR1 KGHSH and CDR2 LQKENI. The CDR3 contains 14 residues. This sample stems from a study of beta chain features in type 1 diabetes. As every portion of the isolated RNA was reverse transcribed, the sequencing read expressed TCRB transcripts. TCRdb's copy holds only in-frame clones and misses some; the assay was immunoSEQ multiplex PCR. The table has 110,000 to 150,000 clones, less than 10% seen once. The gene calls are TRBV18 and TRBJ1-3; 7 bases line up with TRBD1. The specimen was central memory CD4+ T cells from blood. The receptor comes from a woman aged 40 to 50 in good health. This CDR3 is CASSPRGLRNTIYF. The CDR3 bases are TGTGCCAGCTCACCAAGGGGGCTAAGAAACACCATATATTTT.